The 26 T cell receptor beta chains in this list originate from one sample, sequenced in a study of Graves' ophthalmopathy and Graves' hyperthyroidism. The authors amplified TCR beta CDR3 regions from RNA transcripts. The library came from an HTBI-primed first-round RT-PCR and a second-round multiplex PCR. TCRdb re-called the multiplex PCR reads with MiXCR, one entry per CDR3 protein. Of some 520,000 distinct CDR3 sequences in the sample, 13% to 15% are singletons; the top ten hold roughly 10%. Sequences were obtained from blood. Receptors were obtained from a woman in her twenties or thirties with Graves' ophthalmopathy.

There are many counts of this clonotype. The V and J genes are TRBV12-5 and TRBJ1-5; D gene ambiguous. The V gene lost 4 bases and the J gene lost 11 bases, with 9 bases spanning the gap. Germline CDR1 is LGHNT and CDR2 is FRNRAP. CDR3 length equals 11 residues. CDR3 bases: TGTGCTAGTGGTTCACATAGGGCCCAGCATTTT. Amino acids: CASGSHRAQHF.

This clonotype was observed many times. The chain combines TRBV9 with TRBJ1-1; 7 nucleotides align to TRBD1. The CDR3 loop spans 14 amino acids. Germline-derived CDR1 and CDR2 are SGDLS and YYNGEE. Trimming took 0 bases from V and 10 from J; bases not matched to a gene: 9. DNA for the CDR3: TGTGCCAGCAGCGTAGCCTTTAAGGAGGGGGCAGCTTTCTTT. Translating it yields CASSVAFKEGAAFF.

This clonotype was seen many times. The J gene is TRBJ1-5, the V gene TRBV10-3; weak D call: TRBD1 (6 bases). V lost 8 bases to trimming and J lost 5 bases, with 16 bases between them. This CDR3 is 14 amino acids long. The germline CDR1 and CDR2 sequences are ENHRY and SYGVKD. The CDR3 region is CAISKGQIDQPQHF. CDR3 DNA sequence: TGTGCCATCTCGAAAGGACAGATCGATCAGCCCCAGCATTTT.

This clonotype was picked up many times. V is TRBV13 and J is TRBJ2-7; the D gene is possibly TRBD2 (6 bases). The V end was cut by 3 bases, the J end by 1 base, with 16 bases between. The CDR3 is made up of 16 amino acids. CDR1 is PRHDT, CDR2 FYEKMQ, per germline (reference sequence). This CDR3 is CASSLLLAGLSYEQYF. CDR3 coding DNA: TGTGCCAGCAGCTTGTTGTTGGCGGGATTATCCTACGAGCAGTACTTC.

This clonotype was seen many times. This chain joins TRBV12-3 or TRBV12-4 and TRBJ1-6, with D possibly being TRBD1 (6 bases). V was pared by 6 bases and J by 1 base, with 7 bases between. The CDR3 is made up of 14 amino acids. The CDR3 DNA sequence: TGTGCCAGCAGCCAGGGGTCCTATAATTCACCCCTCCACTTT. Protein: CASSQGSYNSPLHF.

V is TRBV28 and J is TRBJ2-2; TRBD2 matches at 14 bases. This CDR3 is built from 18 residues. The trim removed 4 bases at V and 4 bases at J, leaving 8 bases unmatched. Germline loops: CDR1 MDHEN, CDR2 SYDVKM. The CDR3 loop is CASSSWTSGRSGTGELFF. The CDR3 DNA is TGTGCCAGCAGTTCCTGGACTAGCGGGAGGTCGGGCACCGGGGAGCTGTTTTTT.

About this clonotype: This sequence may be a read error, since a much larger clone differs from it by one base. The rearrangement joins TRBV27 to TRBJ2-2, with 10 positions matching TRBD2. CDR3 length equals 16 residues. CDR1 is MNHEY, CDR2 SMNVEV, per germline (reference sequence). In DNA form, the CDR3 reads TGTGCCGGCAGTTTAGGCCTAGCGGGGGACACCGGGGAGCTGTTTTTT. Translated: CAGSLGLAGDTGELFF.

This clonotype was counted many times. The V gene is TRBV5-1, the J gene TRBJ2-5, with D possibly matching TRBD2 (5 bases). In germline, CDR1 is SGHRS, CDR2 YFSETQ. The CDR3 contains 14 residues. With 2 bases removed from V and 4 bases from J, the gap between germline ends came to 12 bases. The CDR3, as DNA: TGCGCCAGCAGCTTTAGCGCAAAGGGAGAGACCCAGTACTTC. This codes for CASSFSAKGETQYF.

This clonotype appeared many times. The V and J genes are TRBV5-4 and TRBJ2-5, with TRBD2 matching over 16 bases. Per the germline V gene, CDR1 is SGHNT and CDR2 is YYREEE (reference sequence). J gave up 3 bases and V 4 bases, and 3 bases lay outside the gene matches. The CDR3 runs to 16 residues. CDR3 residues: CASSQGTSGREETQYF. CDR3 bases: TGTGCCAGCAGCCAAGGGACTAGCGGGAGGGAAGAGACCCAGTACTTC.

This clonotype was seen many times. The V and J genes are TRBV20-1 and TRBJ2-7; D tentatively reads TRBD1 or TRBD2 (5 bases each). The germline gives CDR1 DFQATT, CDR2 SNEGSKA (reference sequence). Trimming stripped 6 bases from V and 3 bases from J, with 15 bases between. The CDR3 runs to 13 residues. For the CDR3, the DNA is TGCAGTGCCCTTAAAGGGACCCACTACGAGCAGTACTTC. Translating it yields CSALKGTHYEQYF.

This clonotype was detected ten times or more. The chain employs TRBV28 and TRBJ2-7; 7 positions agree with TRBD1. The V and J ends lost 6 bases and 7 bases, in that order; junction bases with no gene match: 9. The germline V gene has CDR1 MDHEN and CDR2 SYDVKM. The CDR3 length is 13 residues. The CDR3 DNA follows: TGTGCCAGCAGAGGGACAGTGGGGCTGGAGCAGTACTTC. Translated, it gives CASRGTVGLEQYF.

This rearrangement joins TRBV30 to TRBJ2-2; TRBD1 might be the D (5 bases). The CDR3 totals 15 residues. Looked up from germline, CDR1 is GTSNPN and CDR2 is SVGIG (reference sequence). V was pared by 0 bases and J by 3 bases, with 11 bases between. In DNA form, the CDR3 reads TGTGCCTGGAGTGTACAAGGGGCGGACACCGGGGAGCTGTTTTTT. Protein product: CAWSVQGADTGELFF.

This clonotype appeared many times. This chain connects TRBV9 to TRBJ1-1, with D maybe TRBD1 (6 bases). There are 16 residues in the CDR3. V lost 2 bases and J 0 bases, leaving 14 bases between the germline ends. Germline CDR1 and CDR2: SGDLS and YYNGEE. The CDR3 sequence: CASSVGLTGLNTEAFF. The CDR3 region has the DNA TGTGCCAGCAGCGTGGGCTTAACAGGGCTGAACACTGAAGCTTTCTTT.

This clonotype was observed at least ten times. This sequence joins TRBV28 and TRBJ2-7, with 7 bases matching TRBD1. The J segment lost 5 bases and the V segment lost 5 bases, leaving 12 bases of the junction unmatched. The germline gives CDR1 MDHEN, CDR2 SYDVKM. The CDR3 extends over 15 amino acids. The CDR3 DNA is TGTGCCAGCAGTCCCTGGGCGGACAGGATTGACGAGCAGTACTTC. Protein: CASSPWADRIDEQYF. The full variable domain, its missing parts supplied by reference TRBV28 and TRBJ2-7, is DVKVTQSSRYLVKRTGEKVFLECVQDMDHENMFWYRQDPGLGLRLIYFSYDVKMKEKGDIPEGYSVSREKKERFSLILESASTNQTSMYLCASSPWADRIDEQYFGPGTRLTVT.

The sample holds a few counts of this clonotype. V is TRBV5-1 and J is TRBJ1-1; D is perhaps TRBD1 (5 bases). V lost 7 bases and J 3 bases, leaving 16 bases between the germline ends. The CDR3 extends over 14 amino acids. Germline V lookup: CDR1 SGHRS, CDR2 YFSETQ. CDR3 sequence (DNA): TGCGCCAGCGCCTGGGGCCTGGGGGACACTGAAGCTTTCTTT. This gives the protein CASAWGLGDTEAFF.

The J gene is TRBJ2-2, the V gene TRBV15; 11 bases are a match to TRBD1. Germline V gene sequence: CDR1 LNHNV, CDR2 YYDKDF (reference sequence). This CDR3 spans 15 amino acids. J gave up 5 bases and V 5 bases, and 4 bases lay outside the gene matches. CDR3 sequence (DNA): TGTGCCACCAGCGGACAGGGGGCCTGGACCGGGGAGCTGTTTTTT. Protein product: CATSGQGAWTGELFF.

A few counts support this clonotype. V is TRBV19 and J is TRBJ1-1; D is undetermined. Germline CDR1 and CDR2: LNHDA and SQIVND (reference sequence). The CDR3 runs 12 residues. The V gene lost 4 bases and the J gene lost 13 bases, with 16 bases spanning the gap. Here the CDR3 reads CASSTFGPPDFF. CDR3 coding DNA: TGTGCCAGTAGTACCTTCGGGCCTCCGGATTTCTTT.

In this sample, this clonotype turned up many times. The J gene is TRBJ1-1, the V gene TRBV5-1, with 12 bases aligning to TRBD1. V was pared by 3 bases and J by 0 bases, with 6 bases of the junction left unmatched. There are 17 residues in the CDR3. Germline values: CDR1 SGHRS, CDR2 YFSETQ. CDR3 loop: CASSSGTGGIMNTEAFF. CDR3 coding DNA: TGCGCCAGCAGCTCTGGGACAGGGGGCATAATGAACACTGAAGCTTTCTTT.

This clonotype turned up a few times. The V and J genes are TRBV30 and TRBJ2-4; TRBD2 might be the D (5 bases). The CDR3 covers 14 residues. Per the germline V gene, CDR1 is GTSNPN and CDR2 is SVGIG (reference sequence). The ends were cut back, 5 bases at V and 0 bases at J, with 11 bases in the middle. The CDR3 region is CAWGGSLAKNIQYF. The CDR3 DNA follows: TGTGCCTGGGGAGGCAGTTTAGCCAAAAACATTCAGTACTTC.

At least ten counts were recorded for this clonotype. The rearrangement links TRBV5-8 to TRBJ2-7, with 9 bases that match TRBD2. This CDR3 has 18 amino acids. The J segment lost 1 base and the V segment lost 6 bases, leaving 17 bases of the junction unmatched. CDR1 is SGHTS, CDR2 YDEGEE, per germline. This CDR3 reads CASTSRGGAAGGSYEQYF. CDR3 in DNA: TGTGCCAGCACCTCTCGAGGGGGCGCAGCGGGAGGATCCTACGAGCAGTACTTC.

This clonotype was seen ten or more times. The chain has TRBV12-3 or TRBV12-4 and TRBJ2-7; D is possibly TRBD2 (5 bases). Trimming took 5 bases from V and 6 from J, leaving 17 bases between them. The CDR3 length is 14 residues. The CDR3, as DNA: TGTGCCAGCAGTCCACAAGCCGGGATCCCCGAGCAGTACTTC. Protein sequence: CASSPQAGIPEQYF.

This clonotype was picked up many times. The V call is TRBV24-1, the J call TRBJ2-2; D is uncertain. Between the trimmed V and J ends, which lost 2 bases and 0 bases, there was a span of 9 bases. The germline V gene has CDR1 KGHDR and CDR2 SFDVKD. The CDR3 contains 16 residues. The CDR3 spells CATSDYSGPNTGELFF. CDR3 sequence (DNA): TGTGCCACCAGTGATTATTCAGGACCGAACACCGGGGAGCTGTTTTTT.

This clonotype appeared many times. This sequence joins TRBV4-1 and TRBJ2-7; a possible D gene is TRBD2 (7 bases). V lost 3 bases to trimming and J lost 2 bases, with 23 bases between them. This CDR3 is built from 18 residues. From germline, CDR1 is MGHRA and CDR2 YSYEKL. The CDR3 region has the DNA TGCGCCAGCAGCCAGTTTTCGATTGTACGGGGGGCAACCTACGAGCAGTACTTC. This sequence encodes CASSQFSIVRGATYEQYF.

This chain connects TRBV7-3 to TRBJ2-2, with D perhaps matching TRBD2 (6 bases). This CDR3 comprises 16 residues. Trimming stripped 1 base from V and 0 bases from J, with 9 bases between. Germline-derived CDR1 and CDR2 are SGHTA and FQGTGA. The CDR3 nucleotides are TGTGCCAGCAGCTTAAGCGGGGTCCCGAACACCGGGGAGCTGTTTTTT. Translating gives CASSLSGVPNTGELFF.

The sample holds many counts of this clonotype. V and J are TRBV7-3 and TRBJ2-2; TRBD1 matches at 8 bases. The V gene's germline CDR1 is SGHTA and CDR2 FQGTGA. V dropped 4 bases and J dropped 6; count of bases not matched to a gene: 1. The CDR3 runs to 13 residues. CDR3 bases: TGTGCCAGCAGCTCGGACAGGGCCGGGGAGCTGTTTTTT. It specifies CASSSDRAGELFF.

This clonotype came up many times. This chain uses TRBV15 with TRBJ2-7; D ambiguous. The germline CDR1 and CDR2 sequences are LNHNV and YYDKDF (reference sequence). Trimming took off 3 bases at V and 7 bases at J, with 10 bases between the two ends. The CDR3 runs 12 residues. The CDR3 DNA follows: TGTGCCACCAGCAGGGATACCCGGGAGCAGTACTTC. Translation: CATSRDTREQYF.